These 27 T cell receptor beta chains came from one sample sequenced in a study of blood T cells in healthy people across ages. Primed by a sample-barcoded 5' primer and a J-beta primer mix, a second PCR proceeded for 7 to 11 cycles. TCRdb called the 5' RACE reads again in MiXCR, with one record for every CDR3 protein. The sample lists about 580,000 distinct CDR3 sequences, roughly 43% occurring once. The sequenced sample was blood. The source is a man at least 80 years old in good health.

The chain links TRBV5-1 to TRBJ2-2, with no clear D. The V gene's germline CDR1 is SGHRS and CDR2 YFSETQ. This CDR3 has 14 amino acids. V was pared by 6 bases and J by 0 bases, with 9 bases between. The chain's CDR3 is CASNEGSNTGELFF. CDR3 in DNA: TGCGCCAGCAACGAAGGGTCGAACACCGGGGAGCTGTTTTTT.

This chain connects TRBV12-3 or TRBV12-4 to TRBJ2-7; 7 nucleotides agree with TRBD2. V gave up 1 base and J gave up 4 bases; unmatched junction bases: 1. CDR3 length: 13 amino acids. This CDR3 reads CASSLEAGYEQYF. The CDR3 coding sequence is TGTGCCAGCAGTTTAGAAGCGGGATACGAGCAGTACTTC.

The rearrangement joins TRBV7-2 to TRBJ2-5; D is possibly TRBD1 or TRBD2 (6 bases each). V was pared by 7 bases and J by 1 base, with 13 bases between. The CDR3 sequence is 14 residues long. The germline V gene has CDR1 SGHTA and CDR2 FQGNSA. For the CDR3, the DNA is TGTGCCAGCACCAAAGGGGGACTCCAAGAGACCCAGTACTTC. It is translated as CASTKGGLQETQYF.

The chain combines TRBV7-9 with TRBJ1-1; D is undetermined. Looked up from germline, CDR1 is SEHNR and CDR2 is FQNEAQ (reference sequence). The CDR3 contains 13 residues. The V and J ends lost 0 bases and 6 bases respectively, with 8 bases between them. In DNA form, the CDR3 reads TGTGCCAGCAGCTTAGCGGAGGGTTCTGAAGCTTTCTTT. This gives the protein CASSLAEGSEAFF.

The rearrangement uses TRBV4-3 and TRBJ2-1; 8 nucleotides align to TRBD1. CDR1 LGHNA and CDR2 YSLEER come from the germline V gene. This CDR3 has 14 amino acids. The V and J ends lost 4 bases and 8 bases, in that order; junction bases with no gene match: 7. The CDR3 spells CASSPGTGSDEQFF. CDR3 in DNA: TGCGCCAGCAGCCCCGGGACAGGTAGCGATGAGCAGTTCTTC.

This clonotype was observed a handful of times. This sequence joins TRBV6-2 or TRBV6-3 and TRBJ2-1; 11 nucleotides line up with TRBD1. CDR1 is MNHEY and CDR2 is SVGEGT in the germline V gene. The J segment lost 13 bases and the V segment lost 10 bases, leaving 21 bases of the junction unmatched. CDR3 size: 16 residues. The DNA of the CDR3 is TGTGCCATCAAAGAAACCGGGACAGGGGGGAAAAGGTTACAGTTCTTC. It codes for CAIKETGTGGKRLQFF.

The V gene is TRBV7-9, the J gene TRBJ2-5; D gene uncertain. V shed 5 bases and J shed 2 bases, with 6 bases lying between them. The V gene's germline CDR1 is SEHNR and CDR2 FQNEAQ (reference sequence). The CDR3 loop spans 12 amino acids. The CDR3 is CASSINQETQYF. The CDR3 bases are TGTGCCAGCAGCATTAATCAAGAGACCCAGTACTTC.

This clonotype was found a few times. The V gene is TRBV7-2, the J gene TRBJ2-5; 13 positions agree with TRBD2. The V gene end was trimmed by 7 bases and the J gene end by 3 bases; junction bases not matched to a gene: 17. Per germline, CDR1 SGHTA and CDR2 FQGNSA. This CDR3 spans 19 amino acids. The CDR3 DNA follows: TGTGCCAGCACCGAGCGGGGGGGAACTAGCGGGAGGGTTGAAGAGACCCAGTACTTC. Translation gives CASTERGGTSGRVEETQYF.

The chain carries TRBV7-2 and TRBJ1-1; D ambiguous. Germline values: CDR1 SGHTA, CDR2 FQGNSA. V was cut by 0 bases and J by 1 base, with 6 bases left in between. The CDR3 runs 14 residues. CDR3 in amino acids: CASSLAPRNTEAFF. The CDR3 nucleotides are TGTGCCAGCAGCTTAGCGCCCCGGAACACTGAAGCTTTCTTT.

The J gene is TRBJ2-6, the V gene TRBV6-2 or TRBV6-3, with D uncertain. CDR1 is MNHEY, CDR2 SVGEGT, per germline. The CDR3 loop spans 19 amino acids. V lost 2 bases and J lost 0, with 17 bases in between. The CDR3 reads CASSYGWANLISGANVLTF. DNA of the CDR3: TGTGCCAGCAGTTACGGTTGGGCGAATCTTATCTCTGGGGCCAACGTCCTGACTTTC.

V usage is TRBV20-1 and J usage is TRBJ1-1; D is uncertain. CDR3 length: 13 amino acids. V was trimmed by 3 bases and J by 4 bases, leaving 12 bases between them. Germline V gene lookup returns CDR1 DFQATT and CDR2 SNEGSKA (reference sequence). CDR3 nucleotide sequence: TGCAGTGCTAGGTATTCAGTTGGCACTGAAGCTTTCTTT. Amino acid sequence: CSARYSVGTEAFF.

In this sample, this clonotype turned up a few times. V and J are TRBV7-9 and TRBJ2-7; the match to TRBD1 covers 7 bases. Germline V lookup: CDR1 SEHNR, CDR2 FQNEAQ (reference sequence). The CDR3 spans 15 residues. The V segment lost 6 bases and the J segment 2 bases; nucleotides outside the gene matches: 10. CDR3 DNA sequence: TGTGCCAGCAGTTCCCCCGGGACAGCTACCTACGAGCAGTACTTC. Its protein is CASSSPGTATYEQYF.

The V call is TRBV29-1, the J call TRBJ1-2, with D possibly TRBD1 on 6 matching bases. This CDR3 region has 15 residues. V dropped 4 bases and J dropped 6 bases, with 21 bases sitting between them. Germline CDR1 and CDR2: SQVTM and ANQGSEA. CDR3 amino acids: CSVGRKNRAGNGYTF. In DNA form, the CDR3 reads TGCAGCGTTGGACGTAAAAACAGGGCGGGGAATGGCTACACCTTC.

The V and J genes are TRBV27 and TRBJ2-5; the D is unclear. CDR1 and CDR2 from the germline V gene are MNHEY and SMNVEV (reference sequence). The ends were cut back, 5 bases at V and 4 bases at J, with 11 bases in the middle. This CDR3 spans 13 amino acids. CDR3 DNA: TGTGCCAGCAGTGTTTACTCCTCAGAGACCCAGTACTTC. Amino acid sequence: CASSVYSSETQYF.

V gene TRBV29-1 combines with J gene TRBJ2-1; D assignment may be TRBD1 or TRBD2 (6 bases each). The germline CDR1 and CDR2 sequences are SQVTM and ANQGSEA. The CDR3 runs to 14 residues. Trimming stripped 8 bases from V and 7 bases from J, with 21 bases between. CDR3: CSLRRGEEGNEQFF. In DNA form, the CDR3 reads TGCAGCCTTCGGAGGGGGGAGGAAGGGAATGAGCAGTTCTTC.

The chain combines TRBV5-5 with TRBJ2-7, with 10 positions matching TRBD1. CDR1 and CDR2 (germline): SGHKS, YYEKEE (reference sequence). The CDR3 totals 15 residues. The J segment lost 1 base and the V segment lost 2 bases, leaving 3 bases of the junction unmatched. CDR3: CASSLWTGGSYEQYF. CDR3 bases: TGTGCCAGCAGCTTATGGACAGGGGGGTCCTACGAGCAGTACTTC.

This clonotype was detected once. The chain's CDR3 is CSVEGGRADEKLFF. CDR3 in DNA: TGCAGCGTTGAGGGAGGCAGGGCCGATGAAAAACTGTTTTTT. V is TRBV29-1 and J is TRBJ1-4, with TRBD1 as a possible D gene (5 bases). Germline CDR1 is SQVTM and CDR2 is ANQGSEA. Trimming took off 3 bases at V and 6 bases at J, with 14 bases between the two ends. This CDR3 contains 14 residues.

Ten or more counts support this clonotype. The gene calls are TRBV6-5 and TRBJ2-7; TRBD2 might be the D (6 bases). V dropped 5 bases and J dropped 8 bases, with 19 bases sitting between them. CDR1 is MNHEY and CDR2 is SVGAGI in the germline V gene. This CDR3 is 14 amino acids long. The CDR3 sequence is CASSPKAGIGQQYF. DNA for the CDR3: TGTGCCAGCAGTCCCAAGGCGGGGATCGGGCAGCAGTACTTC.

In its sample, this clonotype was seen a few times. The CDR3 is CASSQGTNGQPQHF. The CDR3 nucleotides are TGCGCCAGCAGCCAAGGGACAAATGGCCAGCCCCAGCATTTT. This rearrangement joins TRBV4-3 to TRBJ1-5; TRBD1 is a possible D gene (5 bases). CDR3 size: 14 residues. CDR1 is LGHNA and CDR2 is YSLEER in the germline V gene. The germline V and J ends were trimmed by 1 base and 7 bases, with 11 bases remaining between them.

V gene TRBV7-2 combines with J gene TRBJ2-7; D ambiguous. V shed 3 bases and J shed 7 bases, with 19 bases lying between them. Germline CDR1 SGHTA, CDR2 FQGNSA. This CDR3 comprises 15 residues. The CDR3 DNA follows: TGTGCCAGCAGCTTGACACTTTCCCCCTCCGATGAGCAGTACTTC. Amino acid sequence: CASSLTLSPSDEQYF.

This clonotype was seen a handful of times. The chain couples TRBV9 to TRBJ2-7; 11 bases agree with TRBD2. Per germline, CDR1 SGDLS and CDR2 YYNGEE. The CDR3 has 16 residues. The junction had 8 bases not matched to a gene; V was cut back by 4 bases and J by 2 bases. For the CDR3, the DNA is TGTGCCAGCAGCACATCAGGGACTAGCGGCCCCTACGAGCAGTACTTC. Protein sequence: CASSTSGTSGPYEQYF.

This clonotype was counted a few times. This chain joins TRBV9 and TRBJ2-1; 14 nucleotides match TRBD2. Germline loops: CDR1 SGDLS, CDR2 YYNGEE. There are 19 residues in the CDR3. Unmatched junction bases numbered 12, after V lost 0 bases and J lost 7 bases. The CDR3 protein is CASSVGVGTSGRPVNEQFF. CDR3 DNA: TGTGCCAGCAGCGTAGGAGTCGGGACTAGCGGGAGACCGGTTAATGAGCAGTTCTTC.

V gene TRBV9 combines with J gene TRBJ2-4, with 8 bases matching TRBD2. Near its end, the DNA agrees better with TRBJ2-7, so the J call may be wrong. Per the germline V gene, CDR1 is SGDLS and CDR2 is YYNGEE. The CDR3 totals 14 residues. The CDR3 coding sequence is TGTGCCAGCAGCGCCGGGACTAGGAACTACGAGCAGTACTTC. This encodes CASSAGTRNYEQYF.

The chain couples TRBV12-5 to TRBJ2-3, with D uncertain. V shed 4 bases and J shed 9 bases, with 11 bases lying between them. CDR3 length equals 12 residues. Per germline, CDR1 LGHNT and CDR2 FRNRAP. The CDR3 loop is CASGSTPRTQYF. The DNA for the CDR3 is TGTGCTAGTGGTTCGACACCCAGGACGCAGTATTTT.

This sequence joins TRBV5-4 and TRBJ1-1, with 7 bases that match TRBD1. The CDR3 runs to 13 residues. Germline V gene sequence: CDR1 SGHNT, CDR2 YYREEE (reference sequence). The trim removed 7 bases at V and 4 bases at J, leaving 7 bases unmatched. The CDR3 DNA sequence: TGTGCCAGCGGCAAGACAGGGTCCACTGAAGCTTTCTTT. Translating it yields CASGKTGSTEAFF.

This chain connects TRBV2 to TRBJ1-2, with D unclear. Per the germline V gene, CDR1 is SNHLY and CDR2 is FYNNEI. V was pared by 4 bases and J by 4 bases, with 16 bases between. CDR3 length: 15 residues. CDR3 coding DNA: TGTGCCAGCAGTGTTGGGGTAACCTCTTCCTATGGCTACACCTTC. Protein sequence: CASSVGVTSSYGYTF.

V is TRBV12-3 or TRBV12-4 and J is TRBJ1-2, with D perhaps TRBD1 (5 bases). The CDR3 covers 13 residues. Trimming left V 3 bases short and J 6 bases short, with 11 bases between. In DNA, the CDR3 is TGTGCCAGCAGTTTTGACAGTCTGAATGGCTACACCTTC. This sequence encodes CASSFDSLNGYTF.